This T cell receptor (beta chain) is from a study of post-analysis software for immune sequencing data. TCR beta cDNA libraries had unique molecular identifiers. A single record per CDR3 protein comes from TCRdb applying MiXCR to the PCR reads. The data show a few hundred thousand distinct CDR3 sequences, with about a third seen just once and 13% held by the top ten. Findings and limits, study-wide: Relative to controls, patients had 4 or 5 TRBV segments at higher frequency, with TRBV5-6, TRBV5-1 and TRBV20-1 among these.

On this clonotype itself: What it recognizes is unknown.

The CDR3 totals 14 residues. Looked up from germline, CDR1 is ENHRY and CDR2 is SYGVKD. Trimming pared 2 bases from V and 5 bases from J, leaving 10 bases between. The sequencing input was blood. This TCR derives from a girl aged 5-17 years with multiple sclerosis. The gene calls are TRBV10-3 and TRBJ1-5; D remains ambiguous. Here the CDR3 reads CAISESRGDQPQHF. In nucleotides, the CDR3 is TGTGCCATCAGTGAGAGCCGGGGTGATCAGCCCCAGCATTTT.